These T cell receptor beta chains were read from a single sample in a study of CD4 T cells in relation to SARS-CoV-2 and coronaviruses. Using immunoSEQ multiplex PCR, the repertoire was profiled, and TCRdb retains in-frame clones only, with some absent. The data show 50,000 to 70,000 clones, over 80% seen once. The sequenced sample was memory CD4+ T cells from PBMCs. Receptor source: a human donor in good health. Each CDR3 is given with its conserved first and last residue. The D gene is left open where the match is weak. Only some rows state a clone size, as once, few, many or a class for expanded clones.

cdr3_length: 14; d_call: TRBD2; clone_size: NA; j_call: TRBJ2-2; v_call: TRBV29-1; cdr3_aa: CSVSRGGAAGELFF; cdr3_nt: TGCAGCGTTTCCCGGGGGGGGGCCGCCGGGGAGCTGTTTTTT
cdr3_length: 16; d_call: NA; clone_size: NA; j_call: TRBJ1-5; v_call: TRBV23-1; cdr3_aa: CARYIQGRYSNQPQHF; cdr3_nt: TGCGCCAGGTACATTCAGGGTCGTTATAGCAATCAGCCCCAGCATTTT
cdr3_length: 15; d_call: NA; clone_size: NA; j_call: TRBJ1-4; v_call: TRBV9; cdr3_aa: CASSVSGHNVEKLFF; cdr3_nt: TGTGCCAGCAGCGTATCAGGTCATAATGTGGAAAAACTGTTTTTT
cdr3_length: 11; d_call: NA; clone_size: once; j_call: TRBJ1-1; v_call: TRBV19; cdr3_aa: CATRDYTEAFF; cdr3_nt: TGTGCCACAAGGGACTACACTGAAGCTTTCTTT
cdr3_length: 16; d_call: TRBD1; clone_size: NA; j_call: TRBJ2-6; v_call: TRBV5-1; cdr3_aa: CASSLDTGAGANVLTF; cdr3_nt: TGCGCCAGCAGCTTGGACACAGGGGCTGGGGCCAACGTCCTGACTTTC
cdr3_length: 12; d_call: NA; clone_size: NA; j_call: TRBJ1-1; v_call: TRBV10-3; cdr3_aa: CAISVNRDEAFF; cdr3_nt: TGTGCCATCAGTGTTAACAGGGATGAAGCTTTCTTT
cdr3_length: 15; d_call: TRBD2; clone_size: once; j_call: TRBJ2-3; v_call: TRBV7-2; cdr3_aa: CASRLAGDHTDTQYF; cdr3_nt: TGTGCCAGCAGACTAGCGGGAGACCACACAGATACGCAGTATTTT
cdr3_length: 15; d_call: NA; clone_size: NA; j_call: TRBJ2-3; v_call: TRBV7-3; cdr3_aa: CASSLSRASTDTQYF; cdr3_nt: TGTGCCAGCAGCTTATCCAGGGCTAGCACAGATACGCAGTATTTT
cdr3_length: 13; d_call: TRBD1; clone_size: NA; j_call: TRBJ2-7; v_call: TRBV30; cdr3_aa: CAWSVPGGYEQYF; cdr3_nt: TGTGCCTGGAGTGTACCAGGGGGTTACGAGCAGTACTTC
cdr3_length: 13; d_call: NA; clone_size: NA; j_call: TRBJ2-5; v_call: TRBV27; cdr3_aa: CASSKRTFETQYF; cdr3_nt: TGTGCCAGCAGTAAAAGGACGTTTGAGACCCAGTACTTC
cdr3_length: 10; d_call: NA; clone_size: once; j_call: TRBJ2-5; v_call: TRBV20-1; cdr3_aa: CSARAETQYF; cdr3_nt: TGCAGTGCTAGGGCTGAGACCCAGTACTTC
cdr3_length: 13; d_call: NA; clone_size: few; j_call: TRBJ1-3; v_call: TRBV19; cdr3_aa: CATQGYSGNTIYF; cdr3_nt: TGTGCCACCCAAGGCTACTCTGGAAACACCATATATTTT
cdr3_length: 13; d_call: NA; clone_size: NA; j_call: TRBJ2-7; v_call: TRBV10-1; cdr3_aa: CASSEGLFYEQYF; cdr3_nt: TGCGCCAGCAGTGAGGGTCTTTTCTACGAGCAGTACTTC
cdr3_length: 14; d_call: NA; clone_size: once; j_call: TRBJ2-2; v_call: TRBV7-9; cdr3_aa: CASSHVPNTGELFF; cdr3_nt: TGTGCCAGCAGCCATGTACCGAACACCGGGGAGCTGTTTTTT
cdr3_length: 15; d_call: TRBD1; clone_size: NA; j_call: TRBJ2-2; v_call: TRBV3-1/TRBV3-2; cdr3_aa: CASSQRQGGTGELFF; cdr3_nt: TGTGCCAGCAGTCAACGACAGGGCGGCACCGGGGAGCTGTTTTTT
cdr3_length: 13; d_call: TRBD1; clone_size: NA; j_call: TRBJ2-3; v_call: TRBV29-1; cdr3_aa: CSVSGQGPDTQYF; cdr3_nt: TGCAGCGTTTCGGGACAGGGTCCAGATACGCAGTATTTT
cdr3_length: 13; d_call: NA; clone_size: NA; j_call: TRBJ1-1; v_call: TRBV7-9; cdr3_aa: CASSPNGVTEAFF; cdr3_nt: TGTGCCAGCAGCCCTAACGGGGTGACTGAAGCTTTCTTT
cdr3_length: 15; d_call: TRBD1; clone_size: NA; j_call: TRBJ2-7; v_call: TRBV11-2; cdr3_aa: CASSLGGTGVGEQYF; cdr3_nt: TGTGCCAGCAGCTTAGGGGGGACAGGGGTAGGAGAGCAGTACTTC
cdr3_length: 15; d_call: TRBD1; clone_size: once; j_call: TRBJ1-2; v_call: TRBV5-5; cdr3_aa: CASRFGQGVGYGYTF; cdr3_nt: TGTGCCAGCCGATTCGGACAGGGGGTTGGCTATGGCTACACCTTC
cdr3_length: 14; d_call: NA; clone_size: NA; j_call: TRBJ1-5; v_call: TRBV7-2; cdr3_aa: CASSWDPSNQPQHF; cdr3_nt: TGTGCCAGCAGCTGGGACCCGAGCAATCAGCCCCAGCATTTT
cdr3_length: 16; d_call: TRBD2; clone_size: NA; j_call: TRBJ2-1; v_call: TRBV23-1; cdr3_aa: CASSQRPYGLVGEQFF; cdr3_nt: TGCGCCAGCAGTCAACGACCCTACGGACTAGTAGGTGAGCAGTTCTTC
cdr3_length: 14; d_call: NA; clone_size: NA; j_call: TRBJ2-2; v_call: TRBV7-3; cdr3_aa: CASSSQGSTGELFF; cdr3_nt: TGTGCCAGCAGCTCCCAGGGGAGCACCGGGGAGCTGTTTTTT
cdr3_length: 12; d_call: NA; clone_size: NA; j_call: TRBJ2-3; v_call: TRBV29-1; cdr3_aa: CSGARGTDTQYF; cdr3_nt: TGCAGCGGGGCTAGGGGCACAGATACGCAGTATTTT
cdr3_length: 14; d_call: NA; clone_size: NA; j_call: TRBJ2-3; v_call: TRBV20-1; cdr3_aa: CSASSLGRTDTQYF; cdr3_nt: TGCAGTGCTAGTTCCCTGGGGCGCACAGATACGCAGTATTTT
cdr3_length: 19; d_call: NA; clone_size: NA; j_call: TRBJ2-7; v_call: TRBV21-1; cdr3_aa: CASSKERDSLPYLTYEQYF; cdr3_nt: TGTGCCAGCAGCAAAGAGAGGGACAGCCTGCCGTACCTTACCTACGAGCAGTACTTC
cdr3_length: 13; d_call: TRBD1; clone_size: NA; j_call: TRBJ1-4; v_call: TRBV19; cdr3_aa: CASSGTVNEKLFF; cdr3_nt: TGTGCCAGTAGCGGGACAGTTAATGAAAAACTGTTTTTT
cdr3_length: 15; d_call: TRBD2; clone_size: NA; j_call: TRBJ2-2; v_call: TRBV7-6; cdr3_aa: CASSSTSSFAGELFF; cdr3_nt: TGTGCCAGCAGCTCGACTAGCTCCTTCGCCGGGGAGCTGTTTTTT
cdr3_length: 15; d_call: TRBD1; clone_size: NA; j_call: TRBJ2-2; v_call: TRBV27; cdr3_aa: CASSPTGDNTGELFF; cdr3_nt: TGTGCCAGCAGTCCCACAGGGGACAACACCGGGGAGCTGTTTTTT
cdr3_length: 14; d_call: TRBD2; clone_size: NA; j_call: TRBJ2-3; v_call: TRBV9; cdr3_aa: CASSSRGGANTQYF; cdr3_nt: TGTGCCAGCAGCTCCCGCGGGGGGGCGAACACGCAGTATTTT
cdr3_length: 16; d_call: TRBD1; clone_size: few; j_call: TRBJ1-4; v_call: TRBV4-1; cdr3_aa: CASSQVPGTGDEKLFF; cdr3_nt: TGCGCCAGCAGCCAAGTTCCCGGGACAGGGGATGAAAAACTGTTTTTT
cdr3_length: 12; d_call: NA; clone_size: NA; j_call: TRBJ1-5; v_call: TRBV12-3/TRBV12-4; cdr3_aa: CASSLQNQPQHF; cdr3_nt: TGTGCCAGCAGCCTCCAAAACCAGCCCCAGCATTTT
cdr3_length: 17; d_call: TRBD1; clone_size: few; j_call: TRBJ1-4; v_call: TRBV24-1; cdr3_aa: CATSDPKRQGGDEKLFF; cdr3_nt: TGTGCCACCAGTGACCCAAAACGACAGGGGGGGGATGAAAAACTGTTTTTT
cdr3_length: 17; d_call: NA; clone_size: NA; j_call: TRBJ1-2; v_call: TRBV5-4; cdr3_aa: CASSAGRVGAVPYGYTF; cdr3_nt: TGTGCCAGCAGCGCCGGGAGGGTGGGGGCTGTTCCCTATGGCTACACCTTC
cdr3_length: 16; d_call: NA; clone_size: NA; j_call: TRBJ1-4; v_call: TRBV18; cdr3_aa: CASSPERQATNEKLFF; cdr3_nt: TGTGCCAGCTCCCCTGAGAGGCAGGCAACTAATGAAAAACTGTTTTTT
cdr3_length: 16; d_call: TRBD2; clone_size: NA; j_call: TRBJ2-3; v_call: TRBV11-3; cdr3_aa: CASSLGTSGRTDTQYF; cdr3_nt: TGTGCCAGCAGCTTGGGGACTAGCGGGAGGACAGATACGCAGTATTTT
cdr3_length: 14; d_call: NA; clone_size: NA; j_call: TRBJ1-4; v_call: TRBV27; cdr3_aa: CASARYWGYEKLFF; cdr3_nt: TGTGCCTCCGCGCGGTATTGGGGATACGAAAAACTGTTTTTT
cdr3_length: 17; d_call: NA; clone_size: NA; j_call: TRBJ2-1; v_call: TRBV3-1/TRBV3-2; cdr3_aa: CASSQALAGTIGNEQFF; cdr3_nt: TGTGCCAGCAGCCAAGCGCTTGCGGGGACGATTGGCAATGAGCAGTTCTTC
cdr3_length: 13; d_call: TRBD1; clone_size: NA; j_call: TRBJ1-2; v_call: TRBV3-1/TRBV3-2; cdr3_aa: CASRPQGAGGYTF; cdr3_nt: TGTGCCAGCAGACCCCAGGGGGCTGGGGGCTACACCTTC
cdr3_length: 16; d_call: TRBD1; clone_size: NA; j_call: TRBJ1-2; v_call: TRBV18; cdr3_aa: CASSPGQGSTVEGYTF; cdr3_nt: TGTGCCAGCTCGCCGGGACAGGGTAGTACCGTGGAGGGCTACACCTTC
cdr3_length: 17; d_call: TRBD1; clone_size: NA; j_call: TRBJ2-7; v_call: TRBV28; cdr3_aa: CASSLHGTGPSSYEQYF; cdr3_nt: TGTGCCAGCAGTTTACATGGGACAGGCCCCAGCTCCTACGAGCAGTACTTC
cdr3_length: 13; d_call: NA; clone_size: NA; j_call: TRBJ2-3; v_call: TRBV30; cdr3_aa: CAWSREFTDTQYF; cdr3_nt: TGTGCCTGGTCCAGGGAATTCACAGATACGCAGTATTTT
cdr3_length: 12; d_call: NA; clone_size: NA; j_call: TRBJ1-2; v_call: TRBV20-1; cdr3_aa: CSASASIDGYTF; cdr3_nt: TGCAGTGCTAGTGCGTCGATAGATGGCTACACCTTC
cdr3_length: 16; d_call: TRBD2; clone_size: NA; j_call: TRBJ2-7; v_call: TRBV6-1; cdr3_aa: CASREGGLAGVYEQYF; cdr3_nt: TGTGCCAGCCGTGAAGGGGGACTAGCGGGAGTCTACGAGCAGTACTTC
cdr3_length: 13; d_call: NA; clone_size: NA; j_call: TRBJ1-1; v_call: TRBV5-1; cdr3_aa: CASSSAGDTEAFF; cdr3_nt: TGCGCCAGCAGCTCGGCGGGAGACACTGAAGCTTTCTTT
cdr3_length: 16; d_call: TRBD2; clone_size: few; j_call: TRBJ2-1; v_call: TRBV7-6; cdr3_aa: CASSLGAGTSGLEQFF; cdr3_nt: TGTGCCAGCAGCTTAGGAGCCGGGACTAGCGGGCTGGAGCAGTTCTTC
cdr3_length: 13; d_call: NA; clone_size: NA; j_call: TRBJ1-5; v_call: TRBV19; cdr3_aa: CASSFGSNQPQHF; cdr3_nt: TGTGCCAGTAGTTTCGGGAGCAATCAGCCCCAGCATTTT
cdr3_length: 12; d_call: NA; clone_size: NA; j_call: TRBJ2-7; v_call: TRBV20-1; cdr3_aa: CSASTQAAEQYF; cdr3_nt: TGCAGTGCTAGTACTCAGGCCGCCGAGCAGTACTTC
cdr3_length: 13; d_call: NA; clone_size: NA; j_call: TRBJ1-2; v_call: TRBV28; cdr3_aa: CASKGRTMYGYTF; cdr3_nt: TGTGCCAGCAAAGGCAGGACCATGTATGGCTACACCTTC
cdr3_length: 16; d_call: NA; clone_size: medium-sized; j_call: TRBJ1-1; v_call: TRBV5-1; cdr3_aa: CASSTQGPTGGTEAFF; cdr3_nt: TGCGCCAGCAGCACTCAGGGCCCAACGGGGGGCACTGAAGCTTTCTTT
cdr3_length: 15; d_call: NA; clone_size: NA; j_call: TRBJ2-7; v_call: TRBV28; cdr3_aa: CASSLYTGGVYEQYF; cdr3_nt: TGTGCCAGCAGTTTATATACAGGGGGGGTCTACGAGCAGTACTTC
cdr3_length: 18; d_call: NA; clone_size: NA; j_call: TRBJ1-4; v_call: TRBV7-9; cdr3_aa: CASSPSPGVRRTNEKLFF; cdr3_nt: TGTGCCAGCAGCCCCTCCCCGGGGGTTCGGAGAACTAATGAAAAACTGTTTTTT
cdr3_length: 15; d_call: NA; clone_size: once; j_call: TRBJ2-1; v_call: TRBV7-8; cdr3_aa: CASSLGSSSYNEQFF; cdr3_nt: TGTGCCAGCAGCTTAGGGTCGAGCTCCTACAATGAGCAGTTCTTC
cdr3_length: 13; d_call: TRBD2; clone_size: NA; j_call: TRBJ2-3; v_call: TRBV9; cdr3_aa: CASGAGSTDTQYF; cdr3_nt: TGTGCCAGCGGAGCGGGAAGCACAGATACGCAGTATTTT
cdr3_length: 13; d_call: NA; clone_size: NA; j_call: TRBJ1-1; v_call: TRBV10-3; cdr3_aa: CAIVGVGNTEAFF; cdr3_nt: TGTGCCATCGTTGGGGTGGGGAACACTGAAGCTTTCTTT
cdr3_length: 15; d_call: NA; clone_size: few; j_call: TRBJ1-5; v_call: TRBV7-9; cdr3_aa: CASSPTDAGDQPQHF; cdr3_nt: TGTGCCAGCAGTCCAACGGATGCCGGGGATCAGCCCCAGCATTTT
cdr3_length: 17; d_call: NA; clone_size: NA; j_call: TRBJ1-3; v_call: TRBV9; cdr3_aa: CASSVGPDWASGNTIYF; cdr3_nt: TGTGCCAGCAGCGTAGGTCCCGATTGGGCCTCTGGAAACACCATATATTTT
cdr3_length: 12; d_call: NA; clone_size: NA; j_call: TRBJ2-7; v_call: TRBV7-7; cdr3_aa: CASSSQAGEQYF; cdr3_nt: TGTGCCAGCAGCTCCCAAGCAGGCGAGCAGTACTTC